A selection of T cell receptor beta chains follows, all from one sample in a study of OX40 agonist ivuxolimab in advanced cancers. Assay: immunoSEQ multiplex PCR; the TCRdb copy retains only in-frame clones and omits some. The sample includes tens of thousands of clones, under 95% seen only once; the top ten take 11% to 15%. This sample comprised CD4+ or CD8+ T cells sorted from blood, obtained in a trial of the OX40 agonist ivuxolimab. These receptors all come from an adult with an advanced solid tumor such as melanoma, head and neck, liver or kidney cancer. Each CDR3 is given with its conserved first and last residue. The D gene is left open where the match is weak. Clone size is given for some rows only: seen once, a few or many times, or a class if the clone is expanded.

>NA|NA|TRBJ2-7|TRBV30
CAWSGGAYEQYF
TGTGCCTGGAGTGGTGGGGCCTACGAGCAGTACTTC
>NA|few|TRBJ1-5|TRBV4-1
CASSQSSAVGTSGNQPQHF
TGCGCCAGCAGCCAATCATCGGCGGTAGGGACATCCGGCAATCAGCCCCAGCATTTT
>TRBD1|NA|TRBJ2-7|TRBV28
CASSRDRAYEQYF
TGTGCCAGCAGTCGAGACAGGGCCTACGAGCAGTACTTC
>NA|NA|TRBJ2-5|TRBV18
CASSPPMGAQETQYF
TGTGCCAGCTCACCGCCCATGGGCGCACAAGAGACCCAGTACTTC
>TRBD2|NA|TRBJ2-1|TRBV6-5
CASSGLADYNEQFF
TGTGCCAGCAGCGGACTAGCGGACTACAATGAGCAGTTCTTC
>NA|NA|TRBJ2-5|TRBV5-6
CASSLGMRETQYF
TGTGCCAGCAGCTTGGGGATGAGGGAGACCCAGTACTTC
>NA|NA|TRBJ1-5|TRBV5-8
CASSLAGVGQPQHF
TGTGCCAGCAGCTTGGCTGGGGTAGGCCAGCCCCAGCATTTT
>NA|once|TRBJ2-7|TRBV7-7
CASSPQRAPYEQYF
TGTGCTAGCAGCCCACAGCGGGCCCCCTACGAGCAGTACTTC
>NA|NA|TRBJ2-3|TRBV7-2
CASSLAPGTSDTQYF
TGTGCCAGCAGCCTGGCCCCCGGGACTTCAGATACGCAGTATTTT
>TRBD2|NA|TRBJ2-1|TRBV9
CASSATSGRHNEQFF
TGTGCCAGCAGCGCGACTAGCGGGAGGCACAATGAGCAGTTCTTC
>NA|NA|TRBJ2-2|TRBV28
CASSSGATNTGELFF
TGTGCCAGCAGCTCTGGAGCGACGAACACCGGGGAGCTGTTTTTT
>TRBD1|NA|TRBJ1-2|TRBV6-6
CASSSRGQGLNYGYTF
TGTGCCAGCAGTTCGCGAGGACAGGGATTAAACTATGGCTACACCTTC
>TRBD2|NA|TRBJ2-3|TRBV10-1
CASSESFSGRTDTQYF
TGCGCCAGCAGTGAGAGCTTTAGCGGGAGGACAGATACGCAGTATTTT
>NA|NA|TRBJ1-2|TRBV10-3
CAIHGGLGYGYTF
TGTGCCATTCACGGGGGGCTGGGCTATGGCTACACCTTC